The 16 T cell receptor beta chains given below trace back to one sample, sequenced in a study of blood T cell repertoires in COVID-19. Clones were read by immunoSEQ multiplex PCR, and TCRdb kept only the in-frame ones, dropping some. The profile shows about 310,000 clones, 90% of them singletons. Source material: peripheral blood. The receptors were gathered from a woman aged 30 to 39 with COVID-19, enrolled during active disease.

CDR3 DNA: TGTGCCAGCAGTTCGTCCCAGGGTAAGGATCAGCCCCAGCATTTT. This gives the protein CASSSSQGKDQPQHF. The chain carries TRBV28 and TRBJ1-5, with a weak D call TRBD1 (5 bases). The germline gives CDR1 MDHEN, CDR2 SYDVKM. The CDR3 has 15 amino acids. Deletions cut 4 bases from V and 5 bases from J, with 15 bases between.

A few counts support this clone. The gene calls are TRBV11-1 and TRBJ2-3; 8 bases are shared with TRBD2. The CDR3 has 15 amino acids. The J segment lost 3 bases and the V segment lost 3 bases, leaving 5 bases of the junction unmatched. Looked up from germline, CDR1 is SGHAT and CDR2 is FQDESV (reference sequence). Here the CDR3 reads CASSLYGRETDTQYF. CDR3 in DNA: TGTGCCAGCAGCTTGTACGGGAGGGAAACAGATACGCAGTATTTT.

The chain is built from TRBV2 and TRBJ2-3, with TRBD2 matching 7 bases. J was trimmed by 5 bases and V by 6 bases; bases with no gene match: 11. Germline-derived CDR1 and CDR2 are SNHLY and FYNNEI. CDR3 length: 15 amino acids. This CDR3 is CASRPRAGAGDTQYF. CDR3 DNA: TGTGCCAGCAGGCCGAGGGCGGGAGCTGGAGATACGCAGTATTTT.

The rearrangement joins TRBV6-2 or TRBV6-3 to TRBJ2-3; D call uncertain. V dropped 2 bases and J dropped 4 bases, with 13 bases sitting between them. This CDR3 spans 15 amino acids. The V gene's germline CDR1 is MNHEY and CDR2 SVGEGT. Written as DNA, the CDR3 is TGTGCCAGCAGTTACGGGCAGACACCTCCAGATACGCAGTATTTT. Translated: CASSYGQTPPDTQYF.

CDR3 in DNA: TGTGCCAGCAGTCGGACTAGCGGCACGATCTACGAGCAGTACTTC. Amino acid sequence: CASSRTSGTIYEQYF. This chain uses TRBV2 with TRBJ2-7; 10 bases are a match to TRBD2. The CDR3 extends over 15 amino acids. V trimming: 5 bases; J trimming: 3 bases; junction bases outside the gene matches: 7. Germline CDR1 is SNHLY and CDR2 is FYNNEI.

On this clone itself: The DNA is omitted, as the CDR3 cannot be located on it reliably, and the CDR3 follows TCRdb's listing. The chain employs TRBV21-1 and TRBJ1-5. TRBV21-1 is designated a pseudogene. Including both end residues, the CDR3 is 16 amino acids long. The CDR3 here is CASSKFGRGIDQPQHF.

The rearrangement joins TRBV5-1 to TRBJ1-1; D uncertain. This CDR3 has 14 residues. Germline assignment: CDR1 SGHRS and CDR2 YFSETQ. V was clipped by 0 bases and J by 3 bases, with 9 bases between them. CDR3 region: CASSLGRRDTEAFF. CDR3 nucleotide sequence: TGCGCCAGCAGCTTGGGCAGGCGAGACACTGAAGCTTTCTTT.

The chain joins TRBV19 to TRBJ1-2; 8 positions match TRBD1. This CDR3 is built from 13 residues. CDR1 and CDR2 (germline): LNHDA, SQIVND (reference sequence). The J segment lost 5 bases and the V segment lost 5 bases, leaving 4 bases of the junction unmatched. Here the CDR3 reads CASSATGVYGYTF. The CDR3 nucleotides are TGTGCCAGTAGTGCGACAGGGGTTTATGGCTACACCTTC.

The chain links TRBV6-6 to TRBJ1-5; D gene uncertain. V was shortened by 7 bases and J by 0 bases, with 4 bases between the two germline ends. This CDR3 comprises 12 residues. Germline loops: CDR1 MNHNY, CDR2 SVGAGI (reference sequence). Here the CDR3 DNA reads TGTGCCAGCACGGGTAGCAATCAGCCCCAGCATTTT. This sequence encodes CASTGSNQPQHF.

The V gene is TRBV5-4, the J gene TRBJ2-6; D gene uncertain. The CDR3 sequence is 15 residues long. With 4 bases removed from V and 2 bases from J, the gap between germline ends came to 10 bases. The germline gives CDR1 SGHNT, CDR2 YYREEE (reference sequence). CDR3 sequence reads: CASSPQAPGANVLTF. As DNA, the CDR3 is TGTGCCAGCAGCCCCCAGGCTCCTGGGGCCAACGTCCTGACTTTC.

This clone was seen just once. The V and J genes are TRBV6-2 or TRBV6-3 and TRBJ1-2, with D perhaps matching TRBD1 (5 bases). The CDR3 has 14 residues. Germline V gene lookup returns CDR1 MNHEY and CDR2 SVGEGT. With 4 bases removed from V and 1 base from J, the gap between germline ends came to 10 bases. This chain's CDR3 is CASSLTTVNYGYTF. DNA for the CDR3: TGTGCCAGCAGTTTGACGACAGTTAACTATGGCTACACCTTC.

The gene calls are TRBV10-3 and TRBJ2-5, with D possibly TRBD2 on 5 matching bases. The germline V and J ends were trimmed by 6 bases and 1 base, with 9 bases remaining between them. The CDR3 runs to 13 residues. Germline lookup yields CDR1 ENHRY and CDR2 SYGVKD. This CDR3 is CAIRDSTQETQYF. The CDR3 nucleotides are TGTGCCATCAGGGACTCGACCCAAGAGACCCAGTACTTC.

V is TRBV10-1 and J is TRBJ1-1; the match to TRBD1 covers 7 bases. Germline V lookup: CDR1 WNHNN, CDR2 SYGVQD (reference sequence). CDR3 length: 14 residues. V dropped 3 bases and J dropped 0; count of bases not matched to a gene: 1. The DNA for the CDR3 is TGCGCCAGCAGTGAAGGGGGCTTGAACACTGAAGCTTTCTTT. This sequence encodes CASSEGGLNTEAFF.

V gene TRBV30 combines with J gene TRBJ2-7; 9 bases agree with TRBD1. Germline values: CDR1 GTSNPN, CDR2 SVGIG (reference sequence). The length of the CDR3 is 13 residues. Trimming took 5 bases from V and 3 from J; bases not matched to a gene: 5. The CDR3 sequence: CAWSDRGFYEQYF. In DNA form, the CDR3 reads TGTGCCTGGTCCGACAGGGGGTTCTACGAGCAGTACTTC.

The chain joins TRBV12-5 to TRBJ2-1, with D possibly being TRBD2 (6 bases). The V gene lost 1 base and the J gene lost 5 bases, with 12 bases spanning the gap. CDR1 is LGHNT and CDR2 is FRNRAP in the germline V gene. This CDR3 contains 15 residues. CDR3 sequence reads: CASGLGTGTHNEQFF. CDR3 nucleotides: TGTGCTAGTGGTTTGGGCACCGGGACTCACAATGAGCAGTTCTTC.

The chain employs TRBV25-1 and TRBJ2-4; TRBD1 matches at 7 bases. V trimming: 4 bases; J trimming: 6 bases; junction bases outside the gene matches: 12. Germline CDR1 and CDR2: MGHDK and SYGVNS. The CDR3 consists of 16 residues. The CDR3 coding sequence is TGTGCCAGCAGTGCCCGGGACAGCCTTGGGGTAAACATTCAGTACTTC. Residues: CASSARDSLGVNIQYF.